This T cell receptor (beta chain) was recovered during a study of blood T cell repertoires in COVID-19. V shed 0 bases and J 6 bases; nucleotides not matched to a gene: 7. Germline CDR1 is PRHDT and CDR2 is FYEKMQ (reference sequence). The CDR3 loop spans 16 amino acids. Measured with immunoSEQ multiplex PCR; TCRdb has only the in-frame clones, and not every one. The sample lists 150,000 or so clones, 75% to 90% seen once, with around 6.5% in the top ten. This clone came up once. This clonotype was sampled from a man older than 75 with acute or convalescent COVID-19. The J gene is TRBJ2-3, the V gene TRBV13; 9 nucleotides agree with TRBD2. Sequencing input: peripheral blood. This chain's CDR3 is CASSLGASGIRDTQYF. As DNA, the CDR3 is TGTGCCAGCAGCTTAGGGGCTAGCGGGATCCGGGATACGCAGTATTTT.